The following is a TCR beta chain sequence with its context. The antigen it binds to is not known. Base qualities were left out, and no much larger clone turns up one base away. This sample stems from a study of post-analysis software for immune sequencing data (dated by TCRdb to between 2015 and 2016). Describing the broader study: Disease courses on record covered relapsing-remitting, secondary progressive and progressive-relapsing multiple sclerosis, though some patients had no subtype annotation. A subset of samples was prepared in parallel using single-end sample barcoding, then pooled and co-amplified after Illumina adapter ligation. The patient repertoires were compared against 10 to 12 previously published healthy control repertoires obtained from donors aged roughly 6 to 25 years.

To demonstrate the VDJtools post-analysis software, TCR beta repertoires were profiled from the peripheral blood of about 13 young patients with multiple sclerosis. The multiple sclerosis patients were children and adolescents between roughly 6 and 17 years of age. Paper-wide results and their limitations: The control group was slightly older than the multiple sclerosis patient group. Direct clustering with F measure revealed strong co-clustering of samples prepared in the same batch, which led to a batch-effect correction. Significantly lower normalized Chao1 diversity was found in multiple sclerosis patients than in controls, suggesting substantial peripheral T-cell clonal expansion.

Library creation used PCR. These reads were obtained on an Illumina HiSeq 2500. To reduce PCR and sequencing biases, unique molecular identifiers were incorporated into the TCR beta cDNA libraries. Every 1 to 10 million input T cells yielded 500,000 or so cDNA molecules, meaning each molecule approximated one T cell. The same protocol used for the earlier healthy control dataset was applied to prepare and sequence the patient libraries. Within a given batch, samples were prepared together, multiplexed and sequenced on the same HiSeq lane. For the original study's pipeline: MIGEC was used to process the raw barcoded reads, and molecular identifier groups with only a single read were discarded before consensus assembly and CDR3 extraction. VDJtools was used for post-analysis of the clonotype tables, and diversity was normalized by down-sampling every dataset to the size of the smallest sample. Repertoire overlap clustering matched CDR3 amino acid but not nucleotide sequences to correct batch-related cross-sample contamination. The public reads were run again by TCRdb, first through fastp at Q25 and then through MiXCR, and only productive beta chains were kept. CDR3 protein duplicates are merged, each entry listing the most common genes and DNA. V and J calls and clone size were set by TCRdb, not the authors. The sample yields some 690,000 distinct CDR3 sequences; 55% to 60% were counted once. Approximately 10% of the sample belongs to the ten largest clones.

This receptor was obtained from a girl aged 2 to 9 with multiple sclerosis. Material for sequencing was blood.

The CDR3 region: CASSINRVVGQETQYF. The nucleotide sequence is given as TGTGCCAGCAGCATTAACAGGGTGGTGGGACAAGAGACCCAGTACTTC. Recombination joined TRBV7-2 with TRBJ2-5; TRBD1 might be the D gene, on 6 matching bases. Sequences SGHTA (CDR1) and FQGNSA (CDR2) are obtained from the germline V gene. V gives up 5 bases and J gives up 2 bases, and the segment between their germline ends measures 18 bases. Including cysteine and phenylalanine, the CDR3 has 16 amino acids. Of the read, only the CDR3 DNA is kept; its 48 bases are in frame from base 1.